Presented here are 14 T cell receptor beta chains from one specimen sequenced in a study of early T cells in non-severe SARS-CoV-2 infection. In TCRdb, the 5' RACE reads were re-called with MiXCR into one record per CDR3 protein. The data contain roughly 47,000 distinct CDR3 sequences, about a quarter of them singletons. Sequencing used whole blood, obtained at baseline. Source of these receptors: an adult who was a healthcare worker with PCR-confirmed SARS-CoV-2 infection or an uninfected control (not recorded which).

This chain connects TRBV11-2 to TRBJ2-2, with D possibly being TRBD2 (6 bases). Germline CDR1 SGHAT, CDR2 FQNNGV. This CDR3 spans 17 amino acids. V was pared by 5 bases and J by 2 bases, with 18 bases between. The CDR3 nucleotides read TGTGCCAGCAGCCCCCTAGCCCGGGGGACCAACACCGGGGAGCTGTTTTTT. Protein: CASSPLARGTNTGELFF.

In this sample, this clonotype turned up a few times. The chain carries TRBV3-1 and TRBJ2-3; unclear D gene. The CDR3 spans 15 residues. The germline gives CDR1 LGHDT, CDR2 YNNKEL (reference sequence). With 0 bases removed from V and 3 bases from J, the gap between germline ends came to 10 bases. DNA for the CDR3: TGTGCCAGCAGCCAAGATGTGGTAGCAACAGATACGCAGTATTTT. This gives the protein CASSQDVVATDTQYF.

This clonotype was seen a handful of times. The chain couples TRBV27 to TRBJ2-3; D is undetermined. The CDR3 sequence is 13 residues long. Trimming took 5 bases from V and 6 from J, leaving 12 bases between them. CDR1 and CDR2 (germline): MNHEY, SMNVEV (reference sequence). CDR3 nucleotide sequence: TGTGCCAGCAGTCTAGGACGGTCCGATACGCAGTATTTT. Residues: CASSLGRSDTQYF.

V gene TRBV25-1 combines with J gene TRBJ1-1; no definite D call. Germline CDR1 MGHDK, CDR2 SYGVNS. The CDR3 extends over 13 amino acids. V gave up 0 bases and J gave up 6 bases, with 8 bases separating them. CDR3 loop: CASSEYLYSEAFF. CDR3 nucleotide sequence: TGTGCCAGCAGTGAATACCTTTATTCTGAAGCTTTCTTT.

This chain connects TRBV4-1 to TRBJ1-6, with TRBD1 matching over 7 bases. Germline-derived CDR1 and CDR2 are MGHRA and YSYEKL. Germline trimming cut 5 bases from V and 10 bases from J; bases unmatched to any gene: 11. This CDR3 spans 15 amino acids. The CDR3 bases are TGCGCCAGCAGCAAAATAACAGGGGCTGGGTCACCCCTCCACTTT. It specifies CASSKITGAGSPLHF.

This clonotype was picked up a small number of times. This chain links TRBV7-9 with TRBJ1-6; D perhaps matches TRBD1 (5 bases). Trimming removed 5 bases at V and 3 bases at J, with 11 bases between. The CDR3 has 15 residues. CDR1 and CDR2 from the germline V gene are SEHNR and FQNEAQ (reference sequence). In DNA form, the CDR3 reads TGTGCCAGCAGCCAAGGGCAGGGCTATAATTCACCCCTCCACTTT. It codes for CASSQGQGYNSPLHF. The whole variable domain, filled in from reference TRBV7-9 and TRBJ1-6, reads DTGVSQNPRHKITKRGQNVTFRCDPISEHNRLYWYRQTLGQGPEFLTYFQNEAQLEKSRLLSDRFSAERPKGSFSTLEIQRTEQGDSAMYLCASSQGQGYNSPLHFGNGTRLTVT.

This clonotype was recorded a few times. This chain uses TRBV12-3 or TRBV12-4 with TRBJ2-2; no firm D call. Trimming took off 10 bases at V and 5 bases at J, with 14 bases between the two ends. The CDR3 is 13 amino acids. CDR3 region: CATKTPATGELFF. The CDR3 DNA sequence: TGTGCCACCAAGACCCCCGCTACCGGGGAGCTGTTTTTT.

V is TRBV18 and J is TRBJ1-1, with TRBD1 matching over 7 bases. V lost 7 bases and J lost 0; bases outside the gene matches: 5. From germline, CDR1 is KGHSH and CDR2 LQKENI. CDR3 size: 14 residues. CDR3 bases: TGTGCCAGCTTCCTGGGACAGATGAACACTGAAGCTTTCTTT. Residues: CASFLGQMNTEAFF. Full variable domain (missing parts from reference TRBV18 and TRBJ1-1): NAGVMQNPRHLVRRRGQEARLRCSPMKGHSHVYWYRQLPEEGLKFMVYLQKENIIDESGMPKERFSAEFPKEGPSILRIQQVVRGDSAAYFCASFLGQMNTEAFFGQGTRLTVV.

This clonotype was observed many times. The genes are TRBV3-1 and TRBJ2-1; D tentatively fits TRBD1 or TRBD2 (5 bases each). CDR1 is LGHDT, CDR2 YNNKEL, per germline (reference sequence). V shed 8 bases and J shed 0 bases, with 11 bases lying between them. The CDR3 has 14 residues. For the CDR3, the DNA is TGTGCCAGCGAGGGGTTGAGCTCCTACAATGAGCAGTTCTTC. Encoded protein: CASEGLSSYNEQFF.

This clonotype was counted a few times. CDR3 in amino acids: CATGSGLTLPKETQYF. The CDR3 nucleotides are TGTGCCACCGGTTCGGGTCTTACCCTGCCCAAGGAGACCCAGTACTTC. The chain links TRBV11-2 to TRBJ2-5, with unresolved D. Trimming cost V 10 bases and J 5 bases, with 26 bases left between them. Germline V lookup: CDR1 SGHAT, CDR2 FQNNGV. This CDR3 has 16 residues. The entire variable domain, with the rest obtained from reference TRBV11-2 and TRBJ2-5, is as follows: EAGVAQSPRYKIIEKRQSVAFWCNPISGHATLYWYQQILGQGPKLLIQFQNNGVVDDSQLPKDRFSAERLKGVDSTLKIQPAKLEDSAVYLCATGSGLTLPKETQYFGPGTRLLVL.

The rearrangement uses TRBV19 and TRBJ2-7, with a weak D call TRBD1 (6 bases). This CDR3 contains 13 residues. Trimming stripped 10 bases from V and 1 base from J, with 14 bases between. CDR1 and CDR2 from the germline V gene are LNHDA and SQIVND (reference sequence). CDR3 DNA: TGTGCCACCCGGCAGGGGCCGTCCTACGAGCAGTACTTC. Its translation: CATRQGPSYEQYF.

This clonotype appeared a few times. V and J are TRBV7-9 and TRBJ1-1; D remains unclear. Between the trimmed V and J ends, which lost 5 bases and 8 bases, there was a span of 3 bases. CDR1 is SEHNR and CDR2 is FQNEAQ in the germline V gene (reference sequence). This CDR3 region has 9 residues. The CDR3 nucleotides read TGTGCCAGCAGCCCAGAAGCTTTCTTT. Translation gives CASSPEAFF.

The V call is TRBV11-1, the J call TRBJ1-1; 7 bases agree with TRBD1. V lost 5 bases and J lost 0; bases outside the gene matches: 6. CDR3 length equals 15 residues. From germline, CDR1 is SGHAT and CDR2 FQDESV (reference sequence). The CDR3 sequence is CASSPPTGVNTEAFF. The CDR3 nucleotides read TGTGCCAGCAGCCCACCAACAGGGGTGAACACTGAAGCTTTCTTT.

This clonotype appeared many times. V is TRBV3-1 and J is TRBJ1-3; D gene uncertain. The CDR3 extends over 14 amino acids. Germline CDR1 is LGHDT and CDR2 is YNNKEL (reference sequence). V lost 3 bases to trimming and J lost 0 bases, with 6 bases between them. The CDR3 loop reads CASSQRGSGNTIYF. For the CDR3, the DNA is TGTGCCAGCAGCCAGCGGGGCTCTGGAAACACCATATATTTT.